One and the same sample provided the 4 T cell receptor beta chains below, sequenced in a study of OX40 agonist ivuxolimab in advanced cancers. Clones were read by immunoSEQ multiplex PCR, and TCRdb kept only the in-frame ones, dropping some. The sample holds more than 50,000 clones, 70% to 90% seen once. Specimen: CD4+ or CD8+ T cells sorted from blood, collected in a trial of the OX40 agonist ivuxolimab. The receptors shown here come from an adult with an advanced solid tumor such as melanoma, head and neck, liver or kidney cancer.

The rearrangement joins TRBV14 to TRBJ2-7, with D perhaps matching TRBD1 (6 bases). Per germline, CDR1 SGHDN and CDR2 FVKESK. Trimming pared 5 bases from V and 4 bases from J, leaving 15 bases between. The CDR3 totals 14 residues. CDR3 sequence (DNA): TGTGCCAGCAGCTTCCGAGGACAGCATTACGAGCAGTACTTC. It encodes CASSFRGQHYEQYF.

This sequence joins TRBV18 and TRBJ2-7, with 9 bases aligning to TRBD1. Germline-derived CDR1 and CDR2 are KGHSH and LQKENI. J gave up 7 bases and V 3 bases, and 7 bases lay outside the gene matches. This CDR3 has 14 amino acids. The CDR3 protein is CASSPGTGLSEQYF. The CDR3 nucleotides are TGTGCCAGCTCACCCGGGACAGGGCTCAGTGAGCAGTACTTC.

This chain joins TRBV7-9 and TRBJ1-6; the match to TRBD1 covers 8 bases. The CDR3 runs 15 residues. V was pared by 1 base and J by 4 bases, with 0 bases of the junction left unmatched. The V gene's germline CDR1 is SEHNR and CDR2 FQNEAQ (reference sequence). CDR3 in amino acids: CASSLGQGYNSPLHF. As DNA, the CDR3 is TGTGCCAGCAGCTTAGGACAGGGGTATAATTCACCCCTCCACTTT.

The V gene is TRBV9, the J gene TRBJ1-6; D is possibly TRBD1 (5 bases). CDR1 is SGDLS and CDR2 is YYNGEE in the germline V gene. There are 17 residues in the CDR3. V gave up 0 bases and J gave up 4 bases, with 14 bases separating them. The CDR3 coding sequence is TGTGCCAGCAGCGTAGCCCCGGGGCAGCCTTATAATTCACCCCTCCACTTT. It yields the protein CASSVAPGQPYNSPLHF.